This T cell receptor beta chain was recovered during a study of OX40 agonist ivuxolimab in advanced cancers. About the study: Dose-escalation patients were diagnosed with hepatocellular carcinoma, melanoma, renal cell cancer or head and neck cancer. From about 23 to 85 years was the age range, with a mean of roughly 64 years, and roughly 83% were male. Partial responses were achieved by three patients, one with hepatocellular carcinoma and two with cutaneous melanoma. General observations from the study: The average count of expanded clones was higher among CD8+ T cells than among CD4+.

Assay: immunoSEQ multiplex PCR; the TCRdb copy retains only in-frame clones and omits some. Among 60,000 or so clones listed, about 88% were seen once. Notes on this clone: The antigen is unknown.

The source of this sequence is an adult with an advanced solid tumor such as melanoma, head and neck, liver or kidney cancer. The sample consisted of CD4+ or CD8+ T cells sorted from blood, taken in a trial of the OX40 agonist ivuxolimab.

CDR3 region: CASSKESGELFF. The CDR3 DNA follows: TGTGCCAGCAGCAAAGAGTCCGGGGAGCTGTTTTTT. The V gene is TRBV21-1, the J gene TRBJ2-2. TRBV21-1 is classified as a pseudogene. This CDR3 spans 12 amino acids.